This entry is about one T cell receptor beta chain. The antigen remains unidentified. This CDR3 spans 15 amino acids. Per the germline V gene, CDR1 is ENHRY and CDR2 is SYGVKD. The trim removed 4 bases at V and 0 bases at J, leaving 1 base unmatched. The sample is drawn from a study of T cells in Graves' hyperthyroidism and ophthalmopathy. Whole-study findings and limits: Ophthalmopathy got predicted by the model a median about 6.7 months before its onset. Separating ophthalmopathy from stable hyperthyroidism was achieved by a 13 V-J model. Most thyroid-expanded clonotypes above 0.001 were also found in blood.

Clinicians diagnosed patients from clinical symptoms, serum thyroxine and TRAb, thyroid ultrasound and orbital computed tomography. RNA transcripts gave rise to amplified TCR beta CDR3 regions. An initial round of RT-PCR targeting the TCR CDR3 relied on the HTBI primer set. TCRdb passed the multiplex PCR reads through MiXCR, listing each CDR3 protein once. The sample records about 700,000 distinct CDR3 sequences, 45% being singletons. Sequencing was carried out using peripheral blood or thyroid tissue (not recorded which). The TCR was taken from an adult man with Graves' disease, either hyperthyroidism or ophthalmopathy (not recorded which). The chain couples TRBV10-3 to TRBJ2-2; 8 nucleotides line up with TRBD1. The DNA of the CDR3 is TGTGCCATCAGTGGACAGGGGACGAACACCGGGGAGCTGTTTTTT. Residues: CAISGQGTNTGELFF.